The 6 T cell receptor beta chains below come from one sample, sequenced in a study of T cell changes during pregnancy in multiple sclerosis. Some clones are missing from TCRdb's copy, which holds only in-frame ones; the method was immunoSEQ multiplex PCR. The sample carries 35,000 to 50,000 clones, roughly nine tenths recorded once. The material sequenced was CD4+ T cells from peripheral blood mononuclear cells, taken in the second trimester of pregnancy. These receptors originate from a female donor with multiple sclerosis, enrolled in a pregnancy study.

CDR3 protein: CASSYSTQGSEQYF. The CDR3 nucleotides are TGTGCCAGCAGTTACTCGACGCAGGGCTCCGAGCAGTACTTC. This chain connects TRBV6-5 to TRBJ2-7, with D perhaps TRBD1 (5 bases). The V gene's germline CDR1 is MNHEY and CDR2 SVGAGI. The V gene lost 0 bases and the J gene lost 6 bases, with 12 bases spanning the gap. This CDR3 has 14 residues.

This chain joins TRBV27 and TRBJ2-2, with TRBD1 as a possible D gene (6 bases). The germline V gene encodes CDR1 MNHEY and CDR2 SMNVEV (reference sequence). V was pared by 6 bases and J by 3 bases, with 11 bases between. This CDR3 contains 14 residues. As DNA, the CDR3 is TGTGCCAGCAGGCCAGGGGCGGACACCGGGGAGCTGTTTTTT. Translated, it gives CASRPGADTGELFF.

The V gene is TRBV6-5, the J gene TRBJ1-2; TRBD1 matches 8 bases. The J segment lost 8 bases and the V segment lost 6 bases, leaving 11 bases of the junction unmatched. This CDR3 region has 14 residues. Germline assignment: CDR1 MNHEY and CDR2 SVGAGI. CDR3 region: CASSPHGQGGGYTF. The CDR3 nucleotides read TGTGCCAGCAGCCCCCATGGACAGGGCGGAGGCTACACCTTC.

The rearrangement links TRBV9 to TRBJ2-3, with TRBD2 as a possible D gene (7 bases). Per the germline V gene, CDR1 is SGDLS and CDR2 is YYNGEE. This CDR3 has 14 amino acids. With 4 bases removed from V and 5 bases from J, the gap between germline ends came to 14 bases. The CDR3 nucleotides are TGTGCCAGCAGCCTAACGGGGGGCGGAGATACGCAGTATTTT. This sequence encodes CASSLTGGGDTQYF.

The chain carries TRBV19 and TRBJ2-5; 8 positions match TRBD1. V shed 3 bases, J shed 4 bases, and the junction held 7 bases outside the gene matches. The germline CDR1 and CDR2 sequences are LNHDA and SQIVND (reference sequence). The CDR3 is 15 amino acids. The CDR3 DNA is TGTGCCAGTAGTATTAGGCAGGGGGCTCGAGAGACCCAGTACTTC. It translates to CASSIRQGARETQYF.

The J gene is TRBJ1-3, the V gene TRBV19, with D possibly being TRBD1 (5 bases). The germline CDR1 and CDR2 sequences are LNHDA and SQIVND (reference sequence). V dropped 5 bases and J dropped 2 bases, with 13 bases sitting between them. This CDR3 has 15 amino acids. Here the CDR3 reads CASSALVRAGNTIYF. The CDR3, as DNA: TGTGCCAGTAGTGCCCTTGTCAGGGCTGGAAACACCATATATTTT.